This is a list of T cell receptor beta chains from one sample in a study of T cell responses to AZD1222 COVID-19 vaccine. Method: immunoSEQ multiplex PCR; TCRdb's copy keeps in-frame clones and lacks some. The repertoire holds fewer than 150,000 clones, with roughly 87% as singletons. The sample was peripheral blood, taken 28 days after the second AZD1222 dose. The receptor source for this set is an adult who received the AZD1222 COVID-19 vaccine. Both conserved end residues are part of each CDR3. D genes are given only for firm matches. The size of a clone is reported for some rows only, either as once, few or many, or as a class for expanded clones.

D gene: .
clone size: .
V gene: TRBV7-3
J gene: TRBJ2-3
CDR3 protein: CASSPLGGGDTQYF
CDR3 DNA: TGTGCCAGCAGCCCGCTAGGGGGGGGCGATACGCAGTATTTT

D gene: .
clone size: .
V gene: TRBV23-1
J gene: TRBJ1-1
CDR3 protein: CASSQGNFSPRVSTEAFF
CDR3 DNA: TGCGCCAGCAGTCAAGGAAACTTCTCCCCCCGGGTCAGCACTGAAGCTTTCTTT

D gene: .
clone size: .
V gene: TRBV9
J gene: TRBJ2-7
CDR3 protein: CASSTRSDSSYEQYF
CDR3 DNA: TGTGCCAGCAGCACACGTAGCGATAGCTCCTACGAGCAGTACTTC

D gene: .
clone size: .
V gene: TRBV9
J gene: TRBJ2-2
CDR3 protein: CASSVGGRVNTGELFF
CDR3 DNA: TGTGCCAGCAGCGTAGGCGGCAGGGTGAACACCGGGGAGCTGTTTTTT

D gene: .
clone size: .
V gene: TRBV11-2
J gene: TRBJ2-2
CDR3 protein: CASSLRDFGELFF
CDR3 DNA: TGTGCCAGCAGCTTACGGGACTTCGGGGAGCTGTTTTTT

D gene: TRBD1
clone size: .
V gene: TRBV5-5
J gene: TRBJ1-4
CDR3 protein: CASSWTGGEKLFF
CDR3 DNA: TGTGCCAGCAGCTGGACAGGGGGTGAAAAACTGTTTTTT

D gene: .
clone size: .
V gene: TRBV7-8
J gene: TRBJ1-3
CDR3 protein: CASSLEEGAGNTIYF
CDR3 DNA: TGTGCCAGCAGCTTAGAGGAGGGGGCTGGAAACACCATATATTTT

D gene: .
clone size: once
V gene: TRBV4-1
J gene: TRBJ2-7
CDR3 protein: CASSPWTGDSYEQYF
CDR3 DNA: TGCGCCAGCAGCCCGTGGACGGGAGACTCCTACGAGCAGTACTTC

D gene: .
clone size: .
V gene: TRBV6-4
J gene: TRBJ2-6
CDR3 protein: CASSDGTSGANVLTF
CDR3 DNA: TGTGCCAGCAGTGACGGTACTTCTGGGGCCAACGTCCTGACTTTC

D gene: TRBD1
clone size: .
V gene: TRBV7-3
J gene: TRBJ1-2
CDR3 protein: CASSLTGEGTYGYTF
CDR3 DNA: TGTGCCAGCAGTCTAACAGGGGAAGGGACCTATGGCTACACCTTC

D gene: .
clone size: .
V gene: TRBV30
J gene: TRBJ2-3
CDR3 protein: CAWSVMVGSTDTQYF
CDR3 DNA: TGTGCCTGGAGTGTAATGGTGGGGAGCACAGATACGCAGTATTTT

D gene: .
clone size: .
V gene: TRBV7-8
J gene: TRBJ2-7
CDR3 protein: CASSSRDGAGYEQYF
CDR3 DNA: TGTGCCAGCAGCTCCCGGGACGGGGCGGGCTACGAGCAGTACTTC

D gene: TRBD2
clone size: .
V gene: TRBV4-1
J gene: TRBJ2-5
CDR3 protein: CASSQSGRVQETQYF
CDR3 DNA: TGCGCCAGCAGCCAAAGCGGGAGGGTACAAGAGACCCAGTACTTC

D gene: .
clone size: .
V gene: TRBV6-1
J gene: TRBJ1-2
CDR3 protein: CASSESGGSGYGYTF
CDR3 DNA: TGTGCCAGCAGTGAATCGGGGGGCTCGGGCTATGGCTACACCTTC

D gene: .
clone size: .
V gene: TRBV18
J gene: TRBJ1-3
CDR3 protein: CASSPQTHSGNTIYF
CDR3 DNA: TGTGCCAGCTCACCTCAGACCCACTCTGGAAACACCATATATTTT

D gene: TRBD1
clone size: once
V gene: TRBV18
J gene: TRBJ1-6
CDR3 protein: CASSPIGTGSSYNSPLHF
CDR3 DNA: TGTGCCAGCTCACCCATCGGGACAGGGAGCTCCTATAATTCACCCCTCCACTTT

D gene: TRBD2
clone size: once
V gene: TRBV6-1
J gene: TRBJ2-7
CDR3 protein: CASSEALTSAAYEQYF
CDR3 DNA: TGTGCCAGCAGTGAAGCGCTGACTAGCGCGGCCTACGAGCAGTACTTC

D gene: TRBD1
clone size: .
V gene: TRBV2
J gene: TRBJ1-6
CDR3 protein: CASSGQGPLSSPLHF
CDR3 DNA: TGTGCCAGCAGTGGACAGGGCCCTTTAAGTTCACCCCTCCACTTT

D gene: TRBD1
clone size: once
V gene: TRBV19
J gene: TRBJ1-2
CDR3 protein: CASTDGGQGWNGYTF
CDR3 DNA: TGTGCCAGTACCGATGGAGGACAGGGTTGGAATGGCTACACCTTC

D gene: .
clone size: .
V gene: TRBV27
J gene: TRBJ1-1
CDR3 protein: CASSSYTGGGTEAFF
CDR3 DNA: TGTGCCAGCAGTTCCTACACCGGAGGGGGCACTGAAGCTTTCTTT

D gene: .
clone size: .
V gene: TRBV20-1
J gene: TRBJ1-2
CDR3 protein: CSGREYYGYTF
CDR3 DNA: TGCAGTGGGCGGGAATACTATGGCTACACCTTC

D gene: .
clone size: .
V gene: TRBV19
J gene: TRBJ2-1
CDR3 protein: CASSWGMGNEQFF
CDR3 DNA: TGTGCCAGTAGTTGGGGCATGGGGAATGAGCAGTTCTTC

D gene: .
clone size: .
V gene: TRBV7-8
J gene: TRBJ1-2
CDR3 protein: CASSSGGVYGYTF
CDR3 DNA: TGTGCCAGCAGCTCCGGGGGCGTCTATGGCTACACCTTC

D gene: .
clone size: .
V gene: TRBV6-1
J gene: TRBJ1-2
CDR3 protein: CASSDRDYGYTF
CDR3 DNA: TGTGCCAGCAGTGACAGGGACTATGGCTACACCTTC

D gene: .
clone size: .
V gene: TRBV10-1
J gene: TRBJ2-2
CDR3 protein: CASGGLAYGTGELFF
CDR3 DNA: TGCGCCAGCGGGGGGCTAGCTTACGGCACCGGGGAGCTGTTTTTT

D gene: .
clone size: .
V gene: TRBV2
J gene: TRBJ1-6
CDR3 protein: CASSEEGNSPLHF
CDR3 DNA: TGTGCCAGCAGTGAGGAGGGTAACTCACCCCTCCACTTT